This entry is about one T cell receptor beta chain. Trimming took 4 bases from V and 0 from J; bases not matched to a gene: 6. The CDR3 loop spans 15 amino acids. Germline CDR1 SGHNT, CDR2 YYREEE (reference sequence). This sample was included in a study of CD8 T cells in Susac syndrome. It was with random hexamers that roughly 0.45 to 1 ug RNA was reverse transcribed. TCRdb redid the calling of the immunoSEQ multiplex PCR reads with MiXCR, one entry per CDR3 protein. The profile covers about 250,000 distinct CDR3 sequences, with around 93% appearing a single time and approximately 0.07% taken by the ten largest. CD8+ and CD4+ T cells from blood underwent TCR beta sequencing.

This TCR came from a human donor with multiple sclerosis. The chain couples TRBV5-4 to TRBJ1-1; 7 nucleotides match TRBD1. Sequences were obtained from CD4+ T cells from PBMCs. The CDR3 nucleotides are TGTGCCAGCAGCCGCGGGACAGCGCTGAACACTGAAGCTTTCTTT. As protein: CASSRGTALNTEAFF.